The 19 T cell receptor beta chains listed next were all sequenced from one sample in a study of radiotherapy plus CTLA-4 blockade in lung cancer. Sequencing was performed with immunoSEQ multiplex PCR; in TCRdb, only in-frame clones are kept and a portion is missing. The table has 40,000 to 50,000 clones, 75% to 85% seen once. Sequences were derived from peripheral blood, sampled from a patient treated with radiotherapy plus ipilimumab. The receptors originated from a human donor with non-small cell lung cancer who had stable disease on radiotherapy plus ipilimumab.

The CDR3 loop reads CASSLALGNEQFF. Written as DNA, the CDR3 is TGTGCCAGCAGCTTGGCACTAGGCAATGAGCAGTTCTTC. This chain links TRBV5-4 with TRBJ2-1; the D gene is possibly TRBD2 (5 bases). CDR3 length: 13 residues. Germline V gene lookup returns CDR1 SGHNT and CDR2 YYREEE (reference sequence). Trimming took 0 bases from V and 6 from J, leaving 7 bases between them.

V gene TRBV4-3 combines with J gene TRBJ2-3; perhaps TRBD2 as D (6 bases). V shed 3 bases and J shed 2 bases, with 21 bases lying between them. This CDR3 comprises 18 residues. Germline lookup yields CDR1 LGHNA and CDR2 YSLEER. In DNA, the CDR3 is TGCGCCAGCAGCCATCCCCCTCGACTAGTCTCCGTCACAGATACGCAGTATTTT. As protein: CASSHPPRLVSVTDTQYF.

This clone came up once. The chain is built from TRBV9 and TRBJ1-5; no reliable D call. Trimming removed 0 bases from V and 3 bases from J, with 10 bases in between. The V gene's germline CDR1 is SGDLS and CDR2 YYNGEE. This CDR3 contains 15 residues. CDR3 loop: CASSVGGNPNQPQHF. CDR3 bases: TGTGCCAGCAGCGTAGGAGGGAACCCCAATCAGCCCCAGCATTTT.

Only a few counts were recorded for this clone. The chain has TRBV2 and TRBJ2-7, with D maybe TRBD2 (6 bases). The germline V and J ends were trimmed by 5 bases and 6 bases, with 14 bases remaining between them. The CDR3 length is 13 residues. Germline V gene data show CDR1 as SNHLY and CDR2 as FYNNEI. CDR3 bases: TGTGCCAGCAGTTTCGGAGGGAATGGCGAGCAGTACTTC. Protein sequence: CASSFGGNGEQYF.

The chain has TRBV6-6 and TRBJ2-7, with 10 bases aligning to TRBD2. Germline values: CDR1 MNHNY, CDR2 SVGAGI (reference sequence). The CDR3 has 15 amino acids. V shed 5 bases and J 0 bases; nucleotides not matched to a gene: 4. The chain's CDR3 is CASSTGTSASYEQYF. The CDR3 nucleotides read TGTGCCAGCAGTACCGGGACTAGCGCCTCCTACGAGCAGTACTTC.

This chain links TRBV6-6 with TRBJ2-1; D remains unclear. V gave up 2 bases and J gave up 10 bases, with 9 bases separating them. The CDR3 runs 12 residues. The V gene's germline CDR1 is MNHNY and CDR2 SVGAGI (reference sequence). This chain's CDR3 is CASSYSLVEQFF. The CDR3 nucleotides read TGTGCCAGCAGTTACAGCCTGGTGGAGCAGTTCTTC.

V usage is TRBV27 and J usage is TRBJ2-3; D might be TRBD2 (5 bases). From germline, CDR1 is MNHEY and CDR2 SMNVEV (reference sequence). V gave up 5 bases and J gave up 1 base, with 13 bases separating them. The CDR3 sequence is 15 residues long. The CDR3, as DNA: TGTGCCAGCAGTATAGGCAGCGGACGCACAGATACGCAGTATTTT. Amino acids: CASSIGSGRTDTQYF.

This clone occurred once. V usage is TRBV27 and J usage is TRBJ1-5; the D is unclear. V was clipped by 3 bases and J by 6 bases, with 9 bases between them. CDR3 length: 13 residues. Germline V gene data show CDR1 as MNHEY and CDR2 as SMNVEV (reference sequence). This CDR3 reads CASSFGVFQPQHF. As DNA, the CDR3 is TGTGCCAGCAGTTTCGGGGTTTTTCAGCCCCAGCATTTT.

A word on this clone: One end of the junction fails to match germline, which may point to a read error. Other DNA sequences in this specimen translate into the identical CDR3. The chain employs TRBV28 and TRBJ1-4, with D tentatively TRBD1 (5 bases). The V gene's germline CDR1 is MDHEN and CDR2 SYDVKM. This CDR3 region has 13 residues. The CDR3 DNA reads as TGTGCCAGCAGGCAGGGCCTAAATGAAAAGCTGTTTTTT. Translating gives CASRQGLNEKLFF.

This clone has only one observation. The chain combines TRBV7-6 with TRBJ1-3; 7 bases align to TRBD1. CDR1 is SGHVS, CDR2 FNYEAQ, per germline. This CDR3 is built from 16 residues. V gave up 4 bases and J gave up 1 base; unmatched junction bases: 7. CDR3 in amino acids: CASSSGQPLSGNTIYF. The CDR3 region has the DNA TGTGCCAGCAGCTCGGGACAGCCATTATCTGGAAACACCATATATTTT.

This sequence joins TRBV28 and TRBJ2-5, with TRBD1 identical over 8 bases. The J call may not be correct, given that the DNA end is closer to TRBJ2-7. The germline V gene has CDR1 MDHEN and CDR2 SYDVKM. This CDR3 has 13 amino acids. This CDR3 is CASSYSTGAEQYF. The CDR3 nucleotides read TGTGCCAGCAGTTACTCGACAGGGGCCGAGCAGTACTTC.

This clone has only a few counts. As DNA, the CDR3 is TGTGCCAGCAGCCAAGATCCTTCCAGCTCCTACGAGCAGTACTTC. Protein: CASSQDPSSSYEQYF. The rearrangement uses TRBV4-2 and TRBJ2-7; no firm D call. The CDR3 is 15 amino acids. V shed 0 bases and J shed 0 bases, with 9 bases lying between them. The germline V gene has CDR1 LGHNA and CDR2 YNFKEQ.

The V and J genes are TRBV9 and TRBJ2-1; the match to TRBD2 covers 10 bases. Unmatched junction bases numbered 7, after V lost 6 bases and J lost 4 bases. The CDR3 totals 15 residues. Germline V gene data show CDR1 as SGDLS and CDR2 as YYNGEE. For the CDR3, the DNA is TGTGCCAGCAACCCCATAGCGGGAGGATACAATGAGCAGTTCTTC. Residues: CASNPIAGGYNEQFF.

The J gene is TRBJ2-5, the V gene TRBV4-3; 9 bases match TRBD2. From germline, CDR1 is LGHNA and CDR2 YSLEER. This CDR3 contains 16 residues. The trim removed 0 bases at V and 4 bases at J, leaving 6 bases unmatched. The CDR3 sequence: CASSQDRTSVGETQYF. The CDR3 DNA reads TGCGCCAGCAGCCAAGATCGGACTAGCGTGGGAGAGACCCAGTACTTC.

The chain uses TRBV5-1 and TRBJ1-2, with a tentative D call TRBD1 (5 bases). With 4 bases removed from V and 1 base from J, the gap between germline ends came to 29 bases. Germline assignment: CDR1 SGHRS and CDR2 YFSETQ. CDR3 length equals 20 residues. The chain's CDR3 is CASSPSLAGFSLLLNYGYTF. CDR3 DNA sequence: TGCGCCAGCAGCCCCTCACTGGCAGGGTTTTCTTTATTACTTAACTATGGCTACACCTTC.

J is TRBJ2-1 and V is TRBV15; possible D gene TRBD1, 7 bases. V lost 5 bases and J lost 7, with 21 bases in between. Germline loops: CDR1 LNHNV, CDR2 YYDKDF (reference sequence). The CDR3 is 16 residues long. CDR3 nucleotide sequence: TGTGCCACCAGCCGGGGCGGGACAGTTCTTCCTAATGAGCAGTTCTTC. Amino acids: CATSRGGTVLPNEQFF. The whole variable domain, filled in from reference TRBV15 and TRBJ2-1, reads DAMVIQNPRYQVTQFGKPVTLSCSQTLNHNVMYWYQQKSSQAPKLLFHYYDKDFNNEADTPDNFQSRRPNTSFCFLDIRSPGLGDTAMYLCATSRGGTVLPNEQFFGPGTRLTVL.

The rearrangement uses TRBV27 and TRBJ2-7, with a possible D match to TRBD2 (7 bases). CDR1 MNHEY and CDR2 SMNVEV come from the germline V gene (reference sequence). Trimming took 1 base from V and 1 from J, leaving 11 bases between them. CDR3 size: 15 residues. CDR3: CASSLWGGESYEQYF. The CDR3, as DNA: TGTGCCAGCAGTTTATGGGGGGGCGAGTCCTACGAGCAGTACTTC.

J is TRBJ2-7 and V is TRBV19; a possible D gene is TRBD1 (6 bases). The V and J ends lost 5 bases and 3 bases respectively, with 11 bases between them. Germline V gene data show CDR1 as LNHDA and CDR2 as SQIVND (reference sequence). The CDR3 totals 13 residues. The CDR3 spells CASSLNRDYEQYF. Here the CDR3 DNA reads TGTGCCAGTAGTTTGAACAGGGACTACGAGCAGTACTTC.

The chain uses TRBV15 and TRBJ2-3, with unresolved D. Trimming removed 0 bases from V and 5 bases from J, with 6 bases in between. This CDR3 spans 13 amino acids. Per germline, CDR1 LNHNV and CDR2 YYDKDF (reference sequence). The DNA of the CDR3 is TGTGCCACCAGCAGAGATGTCGGAGATACGCAGTATTTT. This gives the protein CATSRDVGDTQYF.